Listed here are 18 T cell receptor beta chains from one sample, sequenced in a study of beta chain features in type 1 diabetes. The study's findings and limits: Among all four CD4+ subsets, Type 1 diabetes patients had TCRB CDR3s that were moderately but significantly shorter.

These receptors have no known antigen. All of the isolated RNA was reverse transcribed, so expressed TCRB transcripts were sequenced. Sequenced by immunoSEQ multiplex PCR; TCRdb stores in-frame clones only, minus some. This table has 300,000 to 350,000 clones, about a tenth appearing once. Sequencing used central memory CD4+ T cells from blood. The receptors here all came from a young man with type 1 diabetes.

The sample holds many counts of this clone. The chain links TRBV7-2 to TRBJ2-1, with D uncertain. The CDR3 contains 13 residues. The germline V gene has CDR1 SGHTA and CDR2 FQGNSA. V lost 4 bases and J 1 base, leaving 5 bases between the germline ends. This chain's CDR3 is CASSSDSYNEQFF. CDR3 nucleotides: TGTGCCAGCAGCTCAGATTCCTACAATGAGCAGTTCTTC.

This clone was seen a few times. The chain carries TRBV7-9 and TRBJ2-1; possible D gene TRBD2, 6 bases. Trimming took 1 base from V and 9 from J, leaving 10 bases between them. Germline assignment: CDR1 SEHNR and CDR2 FQNEAQ (reference sequence). The CDR3 has 13 residues. The CDR3 loop is CASSLGSGGEQFF. Here the CDR3 DNA reads TGTGCCAGCAGCTTAGGTTCCGGGGGTGAGCAGTTCTTC.

The chain couples TRBV5-8 to TRBJ2-5; perhaps TRBD1 as D (6 bases). Germline values: CDR1 SGHTS, CDR2 YDEGEE. Trimming stripped 2 bases from V and 3 bases from J, with 14 bases between. CDR3 size: 15 residues. The CDR3 region is CASSLSGTRKETQYF. CDR3 nucleotides: TGTGCCAGCAGCTTATCCGGGACACGGAAAGAGACCCAGTACTTC.

CDR3 loop: CASSKEAGGFPDTQYF. CDR3 nucleotide sequence: TGTGCCAGCAGCAAAGAAGCGGGGGGGTTCCCAGATACGCAGTATTTT. V and J are TRBV7-2 and TRBJ2-3, with 10 bases lining up with TRBD2. The germline gives CDR1 SGHTA, CDR2 FQGNSA. V was pared by 5 bases and J by 4 bases, with 9 bases of the junction left unmatched. The CDR3 sequence is 16 residues long.

In its sample, this clone was seen a few times. The chain combines TRBV10-1 with TRBJ2-3; TRBD2 aligns across 12 bases. This CDR3 contains 15 residues. With 3 bases clipped from V and 5 bases from J, the junction kept 3 bases outside the gene matches. The V gene's germline CDR1 is WNHNN and CDR2 SYGVQD (reference sequence). The CDR3 nucleotides read TGCGCCAGCAGTGAAGTACTAGCGGGGGGAGATACGCAGTATTTT. Translating it yields CASSEVLAGGDTQYF.

This clone is a singleton in its sample. The rearrangement joins TRBV7-2 to TRBJ1-5, with D possibly TRBD1 on 6 matching bases. The V gene's germline CDR1 is SGHTA and CDR2 FQGNSA. The CDR3 is 14 residues long. V lost 5 bases and J lost 2, with 10 bases in between. The CDR3 spells CASSPGVGNQPQHF. In DNA form, the CDR3 reads TGTGCCAGCAGCCCAGGGGTTGGCAATCAGCCCCAGCATTTT.

This clone was detected many times. This chain connects TRBV5-1 to TRBJ2-1; 8 bases are shared with TRBD2. This CDR3 region has 17 residues. The V and J ends lost 4 bases and 5 bases, in that order; junction bases with no gene match: 14. The V gene's germline CDR1 is SGHRS and CDR2 YFSETQ. DNA for the CDR3: TGCGCCAGCAGCCTGATAGCGGGGAGCAGTTTTGACAATGAGCAGTTCTTC. Its translation: CASSLIAGSSFDNEQFF.

For the CDR3, the DNA is TGCGCCAGCAGCCAAGATTACGGGCAGGGAGACGAAAAACTGTTTTTT. Translated: CASSQDYGQGDEKLFF. V and J are TRBV4-3 and TRBJ1-4; a possible D gene is TRBD1 (5 bases). Trimming removed 0 bases at V and 8 bases at J, with 16 bases between. Germline CDR1 and CDR2: LGHNA and YSLEER. The CDR3 extends over 16 amino acids.

This clone was found many times. The chain recombines TRBV7-9 with TRBJ2-5, with D perhaps matching TRBD2 (7 bases). Trimming removed 5 bases from V and 2 bases from J, with 15 bases in between. This CDR3 comprises 15 residues. Germline lookup yields CDR1 SEHNR and CDR2 FQNEAQ (reference sequence). This CDR3 is CASSRGGGSQETQYF. Written as DNA, the CDR3 is TGTGCCAGCAGCCGGGGAGGGGGTTCACAAGAGACCCAGTACTTC.

This sequence joins TRBV6-5 and TRBJ1-3; no reliable D call. V was shortened by 6 bases and J by 3 bases, with 9 bases between the two germline ends. CDR3 length: 13 amino acids. The germline V gene has CDR1 MNHEY and CDR2 SVGAGI. CDR3 sequence (DNA): TGTGCCAGCAGAGTGGCAGATGGAAACACCATATATTTT. Amino acid sequence: CASRVADGNTIYF.

This clone came up many times. The chain combines TRBV4-1 with TRBJ2-4; D uncertain. V lost 4 bases to trimming and J lost 6 bases, with 16 bases between them. This CDR3 is 15 amino acids long. Germline CDR1 MGHRA, CDR2 YSYEKL. The CDR3 bases are TGCGCCAGCAGCCTCGAATTGGGTGGTCGAAACATTCAGTACTTC. Encoded protein: CASSLELGGRNIQYF.

This clone was picked up a small number of times. The V and J genes are TRBV7-2 and TRBJ1-6; D may be TRBD1 (6 bases). The V end lost 4 bases, the J end lost 9 bases, and 7 bases lay between the germline ends. Germline lookup yields CDR1 SGHTA and CDR2 FQGNSA. The CDR3 length is 12 residues. CDR3 in DNA: TGTGCCAGCAGCTCCAGGGGTTCACCCCTCCACTTT. As protein: CASSSRGSPLHF.

V gene TRBV15 combines with J gene TRBJ2-1, with a possible D match to TRBD1 (5 bases). Trimming took 5 bases from V and 5 from J, leaving 10 bases between them. The CDR3 extends over 13 amino acids. Germline V lookup: CDR1 LNHNV, CDR2 YYDKDF (reference sequence). The CDR3 loop reads CATSPPGHNEQFF. For the CDR3, the DNA is TGTGCCACCAGCCCGCCAGGGCACAATGAGCAGTTCTTC. Together with reference TRBV15 and TRBJ2-1, the CDR3 gives the full variable domain: DAMVIQNPRYQVTQFGKPVTLSCSQTLNHNVMYWYQQKSSQAPKLLFHYYDKDFNNEADTPDNFQSRRPNTSFCFLDIRSPGLGDTAMYLCATSPPGHNEQFFGPGTRLTVL.

This clone was seen many times. This chain connects TRBV4-3 to TRBJ2-4; 9 positions match TRBD2. This CDR3 region has 17 residues. Trimming at V came to 0 bases and at J to 4 bases, leaving 7 bases not matched to a gene. Germline lookup yields CDR1 LGHNA and CDR2 YSLEER. As DNA, the CDR3 is TGCGCCAGCAGCCAAGACGGGCTAGCGGGGCGAAAAAACATTCAGTACTTC. Protein product: CASSQDGLAGRKNIQYF.

The chain has TRBV6-1 and TRBJ1-1, with 11 positions matching TRBD1. This CDR3 is 13 amino acids long. Germline V CDR1 and CDR2: MNHNS, SASEGT. With V trimmed by 6 bases and J by 4 bases, 1 base remained unmatched. The CDR3 sequence: CASSGQGATEAFF. The CDR3 nucleotides are TGTGCCAGCAGCGGACAGGGGGCCACTGAAGCTTTCTTT.

Notes on this clone: Other DNA sequences of this sample code for an identical CDR3. V gene TRBV29-1 combines with J gene TRBJ1-2, with 7 bases fitting TRBD1. Germline V gene lookup returns CDR1 SQVTM and CDR2 ANQGSEA. CDR3 size: 12 residues. Trimming removed 6 bases from V and 3 bases from J; junction bases left unmatched: 4. CDR3 amino acids: CSVRTGDYGYTF. The CDR3 DNA reads as TGCAGCGTACGGACAGGAGACTATGGCTACACCTTC.

A few counts support this clone. The chain recombines TRBV19 with TRBJ2-2, with D possibly matching TRBD1 (6 bases). V gave up 6 bases and J gave up 1 base, with 12 bases separating them. The CDR3 extends over 15 amino acids. The germline V gene encodes CDR1 LNHDA and CDR2 SQIVND (reference sequence). The CDR3 spells CASRIPGQNTGELFF. The DNA for the CDR3 is TGTGCCAGTAGGATCCCGGGACAGAACACCGGGGAGCTGTTTTTT.

The chain links TRBV12-5 to TRBJ2-3; D may be TRBD1 (5 bases). Between the trimmed V and J ends, which lost 7 bases and 2 bases, there was a span of 16 bases. There are 15 residues in the CDR3. Germline values: CDR1 LGHNT, CDR2 FRNRAP. DNA for the CDR3: TGTGCTAGTGCCGCCGACAGTACATACACAGATACGCAGTATTTT. This gives the protein CASAADSTYTDTQYF.